The clone carrying this TCR beta chain was seen a single time. The antigen remains undetermined. These data are taken from a study of cytomegalovirus exposure and HLA in healthy donors. Each donor was healthy, and each was a bone marrow donor. The V and J ends lost 6 bases and 6 bases, in that order; junction bases with no gene match: 12. CDR1 and CDR2 (germline): KGHSH, LQKENI. This CDR3 contains 16 residues. PCR primers comprised 60 Vbeta and 13 Jbeta primers. Profiling relied on immunoSEQ multiplex PCR, and the TCRdb table lists in-frame clones only, not all of them. The table shows about 98,000 clones, with approximately 71% occurring only once. Study observations and caveats: Reportedly, HLA-A and HLA-B alleles of most subjects were accurately predicted from TCR beta. A list of about 180 TCR beta chains associated with cytomegalovirus was given. Of the V segments, some could not be distinguished, including TRBV6-2 and TRBV6-3, and were excluded.

The specimen was PBMCs. This chain joins TRBV18 and TRBJ2-1, with 9 positions matching TRBD1. The source is a male donor in good health and CMV-seropositive. The CDR3: CASSPSGTGFVNEQFF. Here the CDR3 DNA reads TGTGCCAGCTCCCCCTCCGGGACAGGGTTTGTCAATGAGCAGTTCTTC.